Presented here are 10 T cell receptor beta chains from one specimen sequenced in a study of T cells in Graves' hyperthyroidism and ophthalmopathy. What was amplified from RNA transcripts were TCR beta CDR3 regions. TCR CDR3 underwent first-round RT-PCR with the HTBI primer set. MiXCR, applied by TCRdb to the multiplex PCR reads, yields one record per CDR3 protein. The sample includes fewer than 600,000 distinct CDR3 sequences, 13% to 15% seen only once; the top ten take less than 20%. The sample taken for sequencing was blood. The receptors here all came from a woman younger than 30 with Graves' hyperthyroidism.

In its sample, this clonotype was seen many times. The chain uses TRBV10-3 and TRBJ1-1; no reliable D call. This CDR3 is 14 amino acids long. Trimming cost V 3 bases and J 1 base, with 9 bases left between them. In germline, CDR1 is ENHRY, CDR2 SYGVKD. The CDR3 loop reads CAISDPSRNTEAFF. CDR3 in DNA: TGTGCCATCAGTGACCCATCCAGGAACACTGAAGCTTTCTTT.

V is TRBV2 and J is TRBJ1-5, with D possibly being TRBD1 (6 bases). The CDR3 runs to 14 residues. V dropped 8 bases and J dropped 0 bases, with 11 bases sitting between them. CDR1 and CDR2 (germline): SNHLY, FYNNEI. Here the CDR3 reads CASRQEGSNQPQHF. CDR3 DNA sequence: TGTGCCAGCCGACAGGAGGGTAGCAATCAGCCCCAGCATTTT. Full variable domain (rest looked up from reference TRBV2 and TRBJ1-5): EPEVTQTPSHQVTQMGQEVILRCVPISNHLYFYWYRQILGQKVEFLVSFYNNEISEKSEIFDDQFSVERPDGSNFTLKIRSTKLEDSAMYFCASRQEGSNQPQHFGDGTRLSIL.

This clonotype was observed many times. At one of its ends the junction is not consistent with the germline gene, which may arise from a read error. The CDR3 region is CASLPVNTGNTIYF. CDR3 coding DNA: TGTGCCAGCTTACCAGTGAATACTGGAAACACCATATATTTT. The V gene is TRBV18, the J gene TRBJ1-3; D unclear. Germline V lookup: CDR1 KGHSH, CDR2 LQKENI. The CDR3 sequence is 14 residues long.

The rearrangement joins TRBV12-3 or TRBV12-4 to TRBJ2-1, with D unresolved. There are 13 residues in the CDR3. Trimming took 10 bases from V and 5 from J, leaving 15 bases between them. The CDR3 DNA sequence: TGTGCCACAGCAATTTTCCAGGACAATGAGCAGTTCTTC. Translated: CATAIFQDNEQFF.

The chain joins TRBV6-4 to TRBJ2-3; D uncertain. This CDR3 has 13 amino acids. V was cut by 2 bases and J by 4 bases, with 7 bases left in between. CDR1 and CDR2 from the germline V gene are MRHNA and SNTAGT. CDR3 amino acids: CASSDGSADTQYF. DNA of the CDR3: TGTGCCAGCAGTGACGGCAGCGCAGATACGCAGTATTTT.

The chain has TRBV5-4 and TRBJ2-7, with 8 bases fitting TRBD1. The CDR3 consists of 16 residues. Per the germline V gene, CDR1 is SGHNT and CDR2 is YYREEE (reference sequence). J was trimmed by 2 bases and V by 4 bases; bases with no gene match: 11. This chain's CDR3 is CASSPVNGQGTYEQYF. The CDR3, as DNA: TGTGCCAGCAGCCCCGTAAATGGACAGGGAACCTACGAGCAGTACTTC.

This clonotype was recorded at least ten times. CDR3 sequence: CASSRAGGGTEQETQYF. CDR3 sequence (DNA): TGTGCCAGCAGCCGAGCGGGCGGGGGTACGGAACAAGAGACCCAGTACTTC. The V call is TRBV3-1, the J call TRBJ2-5; 7 bases are shared with TRBD2. The CDR3 runs to 17 residues. V shed 4 bases and J 2 bases; nucleotides not matched to a gene: 13. CDR1 is LGHDT, CDR2 YNNKEL, per germline (reference sequence).

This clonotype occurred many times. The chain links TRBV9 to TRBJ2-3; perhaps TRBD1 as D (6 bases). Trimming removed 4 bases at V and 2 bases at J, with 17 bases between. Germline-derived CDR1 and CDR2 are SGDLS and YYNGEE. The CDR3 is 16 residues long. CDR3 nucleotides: TGTGCCAGCAGCATCGTGACAGGCCTAAACACAGATACGCAGTATTTT. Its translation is CASSIVTGLNTDTQYF. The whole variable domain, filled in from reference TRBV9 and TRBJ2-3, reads DSGVTQTPKHLITATGQRVTLRCSPRSGDLSVYWYQQSLDQGLQFLIQYYNGEERAKGNILERFSAQQFPDLHSELNLSSLELGDSALYFCASSIVTGLNTDTQYFGPGTRLTVL.

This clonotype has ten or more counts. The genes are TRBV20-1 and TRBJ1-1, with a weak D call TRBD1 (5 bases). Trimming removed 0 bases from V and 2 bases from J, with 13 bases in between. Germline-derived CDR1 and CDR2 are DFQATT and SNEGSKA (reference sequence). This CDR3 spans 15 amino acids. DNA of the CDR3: TGCAGTGCTAGAGATCCGGGACGGAAAAACACTGAAGCTTTCTTT. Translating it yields CSARDPGRKNTEAFF.

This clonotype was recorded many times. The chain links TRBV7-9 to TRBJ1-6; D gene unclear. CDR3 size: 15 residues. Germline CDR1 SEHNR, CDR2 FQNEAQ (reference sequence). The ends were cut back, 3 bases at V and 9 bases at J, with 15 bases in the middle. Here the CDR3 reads CASSFQPEFGSPLHF. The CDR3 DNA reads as TGTGCCAGCAGCTTTCAACCGGAGTTTGGTTCACCCCTCCACTTT. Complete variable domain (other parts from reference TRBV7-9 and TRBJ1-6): DTGVSQNPRHKITKRGQNVTFRCDPISEHNRLYWYRQTLGQGPEFLTYFQNEAQLEKSRLLSDRFSAERPKGSFSTLEIQRTEQGDSAMYLCASSFQPEFGSPLHFGNGTRLTVT.